A selection of T cell receptor beta chains follows, all from one sample in a study of cytomegalovirus exposure and HLA in healthy donors. Method: immunoSEQ multiplex PCR; TCRdb's copy keeps in-frame clones and lacks some. Found here are 100,000 to 150,000 clones, just over 75% of them singletons; the top ten hold approximately 1.7%. Source material: PBMCs. All receptors come from a woman in her 50s in good health and CMV-seronegative. Each CDR3 is given with its conserved first and last residue. Each record gives: D gene, clone size, V gene, J gene, CDR3 DNA, CDR3 protein. The D gene is left open where the match is weak. The size of a clone is reported for some rows only, either as once, few or many, or as a class for expanded clones.

NA	few	TRBV18	TRBJ2-1	TGTGCCAGCTCACCACCCGACGGGAACTCCTACAATGAGCAGTTCTTC	CASSPPDGNSYNEQFF
NA	NA	TRBV19	TRBJ2-5	TGTGCCAGCCAGGGTTTCCAAGAGACCCAGTACTTC	CASQGFQETQYF
TRBD1	NA	TRBV23-1	TRBJ2-4	TGCGCCAGCAGTCAATCTGGTCGGGGAAGGGGGCTCAAAAACATTCAGTACTTC	CASSQSGRGRGLKNIQYF
TRBD2	NA	TRBV7-3	TRBJ2-3	TGTGCCAGCAGCTTAGGAGCGGGAGGAGATACGCAGTATTTT	CASSLGAGGDTQYF
TRBD1	NA	TRBV6-6	TRBJ1-1	TGTGCCAGCAGTTCTATCACGGACAGGGGAACTGAAGCTTTCTTT	CASSSITDRGTEAFF
NA	NA	TRBV4-2	TRBJ1-4	TGTGCCAGCAGCCAAGATCCAGGAACTAATGAAAAACTGTTTTTT	CASSQDPGTNEKLFF
NA	NA	TRBV7-9	TRBJ1-3	TGTGCCAGCAGCTTCTTTTTACAGAGCTCTGGAAACACCATATATTTT	CASSFFLQSSGNTIYF
NA	NA	TRBV30	TRBJ2-1	TGTGCTCTTAAGCGGGCAGCTTACAATGAGCAGTTCTTC	CALKRAAYNEQFF
NA	NA	TRBV21-1	TRBJ2-1	TGTGCCAGCAGCCCCAAAGGTACAGGGGGCCTGTCCTACAATGAGCAGTTCTTC	CASSPKGTGGLSYNEQFF
TRBD1	NA	TRBV19	TRBJ2-7	TGTGCCAGTAGAGGCTTCGGGACAGGGGCCTACGAGCAGTACTTC	CASRGFGTGAYEQYF
NA	NA	TRBV30	TRBJ2-5	TGTGCCTGGAACGGTGGGGGGGCCAGGGAGACCCAGTACTTC	CAWNGGGARETQYF
TRBD2	NA	TRBV9	TRBJ2-2	TGTGCCAGCAGCGTAGGACTAGCGGGAGAGTGGGCCGGGGAGCTGTTTTTT	CASSVGLAGEWAGELFF
TRBD1	NA	TRBV7-8	TRBJ1-1	TGTGCCAGCAGGATCCAACAGGGGGCGGGCACTGAAGCTTTCTTT	CASRIQQGAGTEAFF
TRBD1	NA	TRBV25-1	TRBJ1-5	TGTGCCAGCAGTGAATCTAAGGCACAGGGGGGGAGCCCCCAGCATTTT	CASSESKAQGGSPQHF
TRBD2	few	TRBV5-4	TRBJ2-7	TGTGCCAGCAGCTTTATCGGGAGGCCCCCCTACGAGCAGTACTTC	CASSFIGRPPYEQYF
NA	NA	TRBV25-1	TRBJ2-7	TGTGCCAGCAGTGCCCCAGGGCGGACCTACGAGCAGTACTTC	CASSAPGRTYEQYF
TRBD1	NA	TRBV5-1	TRBJ1-1	TGCGCCAGCAGCAAACAGGGACAGGGCGGGAACACTGAAGCTTTCTTT	CASSKQGQGGNTEAFF
NA	NA	TRBV4-2	TRBJ2-7	TGTGCCAGCAGCCGTGCCCGCAGCTACGAGCAGTACTTC	CASSRARSYEQYF
NA	once	TRBV7-9	TRBJ2-5	TGTGCCAGCAGCTCAGGGGCACCCGCGTACTTC	CASSSGAPAYF
TRBD1	NA	TRBV7-9	TRBJ1-2	TGTGCCAGCAGCTTAGCCTACCGGGACAGGGAGGCAGGCTACACCTTC	CASSLAYRDREAGYTF
TRBD1	NA	TRBV11-3	TRBJ1-4	TGTGCCAGCAGCCGATCGACAGGGACTCTTGCTGAAAAACTGTTTTTT	CASSRSTGTLAEKLFF
NA	NA	TRBV4-3	TRBJ2-7	TGCGCCAGCAGCCAAGATGAGGGGGCCTACGAGCAGTACTTC	CASSQDEGAYEQYF
NA	NA	TRBV25-1	TRBJ1-4	TGTGCCAGCAGTGCCCCGAATGAAAAACTGTTTTTT	CASSAPNEKLFF
NA	NA	TRBV14	TRBJ2-7	TGTGCCAGCAGCCAAGTCGGCTCCTACGAGCAGTACTTC	CASSQVGSYEQYF
NA	NA	TRBV12-2	TRBJ2-1	TGTGCAAGTCGCTTAGGGGAGGGGACTAGCGGGAGTTTTTACAATGAGCAGTTCTTC	CASRLGEGTSGSFYNEQFF
NA	once	TRBV20-1	TRBJ2-7	TGCAGTGGATGGAATCAGGGCGAGCAGTACTTC	CSGWNQGEQYF
TRBD2	NA	TRBV4-1	TRBJ2-3	TGCGCCAGCAGCCAAGATGGGGCTAGCGGACCCACAGATACGCAGTATTTT	CASSQDGASGPTDTQYF
TRBD1	NA	TRBV19	TRBJ2-7	TGTGCCAGTAGTATAACAACCGGACAGGGCTACGAGCAGTACTTC	CASSITTGQGYEQYF
NA	NA	TRBV30	TRBJ2-3	TGTGCCTGGAGCCGGGGTGGAGATACGCAGTATTTT	CAWSRGGDTQYF